Listed below are T cell receptor beta chains from one sample, sequenced in a study of early T cells in non-severe SARS-CoV-2 infection. MiXCR was run by TCRdb on the 5' RACE reads, yielding one entry per CDR3 protein. The table has nearly 55,000 distinct CDR3 sequences, around 8.3% seen once. The specimen was whole blood, collected at baseline. These receptors were taken from an adult who was a healthcare worker with PCR-confirmed SARS-CoV-2 infection or an uninfected control (not recorded which). The CDR3 runs from the conserved cysteine through the conserved F or W. The order of the fields is D gene, J gene, clone size, V gene, CDR3 DNA, CDR3 protein. The D gene is left open where the match is weak. Clone size is not always given. Where it is, it says once, few, many or a class for expanded clones.

NA	TRBJ1-1	few	TRBV3-1	TGTGCCAGCAGCCCGGGGGATAGGTTGAACACTGAAGCTTTCTTT	CASSPGDRLNTEAFF
NA	TRBJ1-5	few	TRBV6-1	TGTGCCAGCAGTGAGGTCGGGCAGAGTTATCAGCCCCAGCATTTT	CASSEVGQSYQPQHF
TRBD2	TRBJ2-1	NA	TRBV29-1	TGCAGCGTTGACCTACTAGCGGGAGTTTACAAGTTCTTC	CSVDLLAGVYKFF
NA	TRBJ1-6	few	TRBV30	TGTGCCTCAATGAGGCCAGTCACCTATAATTCACCCCTCCACTTT	CASMRPVTYNSPLHF
NA	TRBJ2-1	many	TRBV29-1	TGCAGCGTCCACCGGGACCGAGACAATGAGCAGTTCTTC	CSVHRDRDNEQFF
NA	TRBJ1-1	many	TRBV7-3	TGTGCCAGCAGCTTAAAGGGGGGCGTAGCCATGAACACTGAAGCTTTCTTT	CASSLKGGVAMNTEAFF
NA	TRBJ2-4	many	TRBV15	TGTGCCACCAGCAGAGCGGGGACGGATGAAAGGTACTTC	CATSRAGTDERYF
NA	TRBJ2-1	many	TRBV9	TGTGCCAGCAGTGAGGAGCCGGGACGTAGTATCAATGAGCAGTTCTTC	CASSEEPGRSINEQFF
TRBD1	TRBJ1-6	many	TRBV4-1	TGCGCCAGCAGCCCCGCCCCACAGGGGGCGGATTCACCCCTCCACTTT	CASSPAPQGADSPLHF
NA	TRBJ1-1	many	TRBV7-2	TGTGCCAGCAGCTTATCGCCGACTGGGAACACTGAAGCTTTCTTT	CASSLSPTGNTEAFF
TRBD2	TRBJ2-7	many	TRBV10-3	TGTGCCATCAGTGAGAGGACTAGCGGAAACTACGAGCAGTACTTC	CAISERTSGNYEQYF
TRBD1	TRBJ2-7	NA	TRBV12-3/TRBV12-4	TGTGCCAGCACCCCGAGGACAGGGAGCTACGAGCAGTACTTC	CASTPRTGSYEQYF
TRBD1	TRBJ1-2	many	TRBV12-3/TRBV12-4	TGTGCCAGCAGTTTATTAGGGACAGGGGAAGATGGCTACACCTTC	CASSLLGTGEDGYTF
NA	TRBJ2-1	NA	TRBV4-1	TGCGCCAGCAGCCAAGGGGAATACCTTGACAATGAGCAGTTCTTC	CASSQGEYLDNEQFF
NA	TRBJ1-4	NA	TRBV29-1	TGCAGCGTCCTGGCTGAAAAACTGTTTTTT	CSVLAEKLFF
TRBD2	TRBJ2-7	few	TRBV12-3/TRBV12-4	TGTGCCAGCAGTCCAATGACTAGCGGGTCCTACGAGCAGTACTTC	CASSPMTSGSYEQYF
NA	TRBJ2-4	many	TRBV7-2	TGTGCCAGCAGGGCTTTGGGGGGCACTCGCGAAGAAAACATTCAGTACTTC	CASRALGGTREENIQYF
TRBD1	TRBJ1-1	NA	TRBV29-1	TGCAGCGTGAGGGGACAGGGGAACACTGAAGCTTTCTTT	CSVRGQGNTEAFF
TRBD2	TRBJ2-1	NA	TRBV20-1	TGCAGTGCGCAACCGGGACAGGGGACCGGGACTAGCGGGAGATCGGCTTACAATGAGCAGTTCTTC	CSAQPGQGTGTSGRSAYNEQFF
NA	TRBJ2-5	NA	TRBV29-1	TGCAGCGTTGGGGAGGTGGGCGTCGGGACCCAGTACTTC	CSVGEVGVGTQYF
NA	TRBJ2-3	few	TRBV27	TGTGCCAGCAGTCGGGACGACCCTAGCACAGATACGCAGTATTTT	CASSRDDPSTDTQYF
TRBD1	TRBJ2-7	many	TRBV10-1	TGCGCCACCTCTCGGGACAGGGGGCCCTACGAGCAGTACTTC	CATSRDRGPYEQYF
NA	TRBJ2-7	NA	TRBV5-1	TGCGCCAGCAGCCAATTCCCAGGGTCGGGAACCTACGAGCAGTACTTC	CASSQFPGSGTYEQYF
NA	TRBJ2-5	many	TRBV7-9	TGTGCCAGCAGCCGGGACATCCAAGAGACCCAGTACTTC	CASSRDIQETQYF
NA	TRBJ2-1	many	TRBV3-1	TGTGCCAGCAGGAGAAACTGGGGAACCTACAATGAGCAGTTCTTC	CASRRNWGTYNEQFF
NA	TRBJ1-2	NA	TRBV6-5	TGTGCCAGCACCCGGGGACACGGAGATGGCTACACCTTC	CASTRGHGDGYTF
NA	TRBJ2-3	many	TRBV20-1	TGCAGTGCTAGAGTCGGGGGCACAGATACGCAGTATTTT	CSARVGGTDTQYF
TRBD2	TRBJ2-5	many	TRBV24-1	TGTGCCACCAGCCCGGGAGGGGAAGAGACCCAGTACTTC	CATSPGGEETQYF
TRBD1	TRBJ2-7	NA	TRBV27	TGTGCCAGCAGACCATGGACAGGAACCTACGAGCAGTACTTC	CASRPWTGTYEQYF
TRBD1	TRBJ1-1	few	TRBV12-3/TRBV12-4	TGTGCCAGCAGCGCCACCATAGGGGGCGGTGTTGAAGCTTTCTTT	CASSATIGGGVEAFF
TRBD1	TRBJ2-7	many	TRBV18	TGTGCCAGCTCGCTGGGACAGGGTTCCTACGAGCAGTACTTC	CASSLGQGSYEQYF
NA	TRBJ2-4	many	TRBV3-1	TGTGCCAGCAGCCAAGGTTCCCGGGAAAACATTCAGTACTTC	CASSQGSRENIQYF
TRBD1	TRBJ2-7	few	TRBV29-1	TGCAGCGTCAAAGCCGGGACAGTGAATGTCGAGCAGTACTTC	CSVKAGTVNVEQYF
NA	TRBJ2-7	NA	TRBV20-1	TGCAGTGCTAGAGATAAGCACGGCCTTTCCTACGAGCAGTACTTC	CSARDKHGLSYEQYF
NA	TRBJ2-1	many	TRBV30	TGTGCCTGGAGTGTCCCTTGGGCCGTGTCTCTCTACAATGAGCAGTTCTTC	CAWSVPWAVSLYNEQFF
NA	TRBJ2-6	many	TRBV11-1	TGTGCCAGCAGCTTAGGACCCTTAAGCTCTGGGGCCAACGTCCTGACTTTC	CASSLGPLSSGANVLTF
TRBD1	TRBJ1-1	many	TRBV5-1	TGCGCCAGCAGCTCAAACACAGGGGGTCGGACTGAAGCTTTCTTT	CASSSNTGGRTEAFF
TRBD2	TRBJ2-1	NA	TRBV3-1	TGTGCCAGCAGCCAAGAAGCGGGGGCAGGCTATGGTGAGCAGTTCTTC	CASSQEAGAGYGEQFF
TRBD1	TRBJ1-5	many	TRBV7-8	TGTGCCAGCAGCTTCGACAGGGGCAATCAGCCCCAGCATTTT	CASSFDRGNQPQHF
NA	TRBJ1-5	NA	TRBV7-2	TGTGCCAGCAGCTTAGTTGGGAGCCAAAGCAATCAGCCCCAGCATTTT	CASSLVGSQSNQPQHF
NA	TRBJ2-1	NA	TRBV29-1	TGCAGCGTTGATCGGCCTCAGTTCTTC	CSVDRPQFF
NA	TRBJ1-5	NA	TRBV27	TGTGCCAGCAGTTCCCCGGGACAAAATCAGCCCCAGCATTTT	CASSSPGQNQPQHF
NA	TRBJ1-2	many	TRBV7-2	TGTGCCAGCAGCTTAGGGGAAGGGGCCCGTGGTGGCTACACCTTC	CASSLGEGARGGYTF
NA	TRBJ1-4	many	TRBV7-9	TGTGCCAGCAGCTTACAGGAGTTT	CASSLQEF
NA	TRBJ1-2	few	TRBV7-9	TGTGCCAGCAGCTCCGAGACCTACGGCTACACCTTC	CASSSETYGYTF
TRBD2	TRBJ2-1	many	TRBV10-2	TGCGCCAGCATTTATAGCGGGAGTTACAATGAGCAGTTCTTC	CASIYSGSYNEQFF
NA	TRBJ1-1	few	TRBV2	TGTGCCAGCAGTTATGACAGGGAAGCTTTCTTT	CASSYDREAFF
NA	TRBJ2-7	NA	TRBV6-5	TGTGCCAGCAGTTACTCGTACCTCCCCCGGGGCCAAGGGGAGCAGTACTTC	CASSYSYLPRGQGEQYF
TRBD1	TRBJ2-6	many	TRBV7-3	TGTGCCAGCAGCTCGGACAGGCTAGGGGCCAACGTCCTGACTTTC	CASSSDRLGANVLTF
NA	TRBJ2-3	many	TRBV7-9	TGTGCCAGCAACGTGGACCCACAGGGAGATACGCAGTATTTT	CASNVDPQGDTQYF
TRBD2	TRBJ2-1	NA	TRBV6-2/TRBV6-3	TGTGCCAGCAGTTACCTGCGGGAGAGAGGCTACAATGAGCAGTTCTTC	CASSYLRERGYNEQFF
TRBD2	TRBJ2-5	NA	TRBV7-6	TGTGCCAGCAGCTTAGTTGCTAGCGGGATCTTAACAGAGACCCAGTACTTC	CASSLVASGILTETQYF
NA	TRBJ2-1	many	TRBV12-3/TRBV12-4	TGTGCCAGCAGTCTGGGGGTGCCCTCCTACAATGAGCAGTTCTTC	CASSLGVPSYNEQFF